These 23 T cell receptor beta chains were sequenced from one sample in a study of early stage breast cancer tumors. Assay: immunoSEQ multiplex PCR; the TCRdb copy retains only in-frame clones and omits some. The sample includes 45,000 to 65,000 clones, around 80% of them seen just once. The specimen was blood. The receptors stem from a person aged 40-50 years with breast cancer.

This chain joins TRBV10-2 and TRBJ2-4; the D gene is possibly TRBD2 (6 bases). Trimming removed 3 bases at V and 1 base at J, with 10 bases between. Germline loops: CDR1 WSHSY, CDR2 SAAADI. CDR3 length: 15 amino acids. CDR3 nucleotides: TGCGCCAGCAGTGACGGGGGAACGGCCAAAAACATTCAGTACTTC. Translation: CASSDGGTAKNIQYF.

CDR3 in DNA: TGTGCCAGCAGTGAAACCCTTCAGGGCCCCATGAACACTGAAGCTTTCTTT. Amino acid sequence: CASSETLQGPMNTEAFF. This chain uses TRBV25-1 with TRBJ1-1; TRBD1 might be the D (5 bases). Germline V lookup: CDR1 MGHDK, CDR2 SYGVNS. The germline V and J ends were trimmed by 2 bases and 0 bases, with 16 bases remaining between them. The CDR3 loop spans 17 amino acids.

This clone showed up just a few times. This sequence joins TRBV7-8 and TRBJ2-7; the match to TRBD1 covers 9 bases. V shed 5 bases, J shed 1 base, and the junction held 6 bases outside the gene matches. Per the germline V gene, CDR1 is SGHVS and CDR2 is FQNEAQ. This CDR3 region has 15 residues. The CDR3 sequence is CASSPHGQGSYEQYF. In nucleotides, the CDR3 is TGTGCCAGCAGCCCCCATGGACAGGGGTCCTACGAGCAGTACTTC.

This chain uses TRBV5-4 with TRBJ1-2; 10 positions agree with TRBD1. Germline V lookup: CDR1 SGHNT, CDR2 YYREEE (reference sequence). Trimming cost V 3 bases and J 5 bases; bases outside gene matches: 16. This CDR3 region has 18 residues. The CDR3 loop reads CASSSGRTGGIDGYGYTF. CDR3 coding DNA: TGTGCCAGCAGCTCCGGCCGGACAGGGGGTATCGATGGTTATGGCTACACCTTC.

The rearrangement links TRBV19 to TRBJ2-7, with 12 bases that match TRBD2. Germline CDR1 and CDR2: LNHDA and SQIVND (reference sequence). CDR3 length: 18 amino acids. V lost 7 bases, J lost 4 bases, and 17 bases stayed unmatched. CDR3: CASTQRLAGERLPYEQYF. In DNA, the CDR3 is TGTGCCAGTACCCAAAGACTAGCGGGAGAGCGCTTGCCTTACGAGCAGTACTTC.

This clone was found once. The chain uses TRBV10-2 and TRBJ1-4; D unclear. The germline V and J ends were trimmed by 2 bases and 7 bases, with 5 bases remaining between them. This CDR3 spans 12 amino acids. CDR1 is WSHSY and CDR2 is SAAADI in the germline V gene. The CDR3 coding sequence is TGCGCCAGCAGTGAGGATATTGAAAAACTGTTTTTT. Translation: CASSEDIEKLFF.

This clone is medium-sized by share. The rearrangement uses TRBV7-9 and TRBJ2-3; TRBD1 or TRBD2 may be the D gene (5 bases each). The CDR3 loop spans 15 amino acids. Between the trimmed V and J ends, which lost 1 base and 2 bases, there was a span of 10 bases. CDR1 and CDR2 (germline): SEHNR, FQNEAQ (reference sequence). CDR3 in amino acids: CASSLGMGPTDTQYF. DNA for the CDR3: TGTGCCAGCAGCTTAGGAATGGGACCCACAGATACGCAGTATTTT.

The CDR3 DNA follows: TGTGCCAGCAGCTTAGAAATAGATACGCAGTATTTT. It codes for CASSLEIDTQYF. The chain recombines TRBV7-2 with TRBJ2-3; no definite D call. CDR1 is SGHTA and CDR2 is FQGNSA in the germline V gene. The length of the CDR3 is 12 residues. V lost 1 base and J 5 bases, leaving 4 bases between the germline ends.

Points on this clone: An end of the junction differs from the germline gene, which may be a read error. Other DNA sequences in the sample encode the same CDR3. The chain has TRBV2 and TRBJ2-2, with D maybe TRBD1 (6 bases). This CDR3 has 13 residues. Per germline, CDR1 SNHLY and CDR2 FYNNEI. As DNA, the CDR3 is TGTGCCAGCAGCGAAGGGGGAGCCGGGGAGCTGTTTTTT. Amino acids: CASSEGGAGELFF.

The rearrangement links TRBV6-6 to TRBJ1-3; 8 bases match TRBD1. The V gene's germline CDR1 is MNHNY and CDR2 SVGAGI (reference sequence). The V gene end was trimmed by 5 bases and the J gene end by 0 bases; junction bases not matched to a gene: 3. CDR3 length: 15 amino acids. The CDR3 DNA follows: TGTGCCAGCAGTAAGGGACAGGCCTCTGGAAACACCATATATTTT. Translated, it gives CASSKGQASGNTIYF.

The CDR3 reads CSAGGGPYEQYF. The CDR3, as DNA: TGCAGCGCTGGAGGGGGGCCCTACGAGCAGTACTTC. The V call is TRBV29-1, the J call TRBJ2-7, with D perhaps matching TRBD1 or TRBD2 (6 bases each). CDR1 SQVTM and CDR2 ANQGSEA come from the germline V gene. The CDR3 has 12 amino acids. V shed 7 bases and J shed 2 bases, with 12 bases lying between them.

CDR3 DNA: TGCGCCAGCAGCCAAGACCGCCGCGGGACTAGCGAACACTACGAGCAGTACTTC. It codes for CASSQDRRGTSEHYEQYF. V and J are TRBV4-1 and TRBJ2-7, with 10 bases fitting TRBD2. Germline V gives CDR1 MGHRA, CDR2 YSYEKL. V was pared by 0 bases and J by 3 bases, with 11 bases of the junction left unmatched. The CDR3 contains 18 residues.

The chain links TRBV6-1 to TRBJ2-3, with TRBD1 identical over 12 bases. The CDR3 is 14 amino acids. Germline V gene sequence: CDR1 MNHNS, CDR2 SASEGT. The trim removed 8 bases at V and 4 bases at J, leaving 4 bases unmatched. CDR3 region: CASGGDRGPDTQYF. CDR3 bases: TGTGCCAGCGGGGGGGACAGGGGGCCAGATACGCAGTATTTT.

The chain has TRBV19 and TRBJ2-3; D possibly corresponds to TRBD1 (6 bases). The CDR3 runs to 16 residues. Germline V gene data show CDR1 as LNHDA and CDR2 as SQIVND (reference sequence). The V end lost 5 bases, the J end lost 2 bases, and 17 bases lay between the germline ends. The CDR3 loop reads CASSPKGHRFTDTQYF. The CDR3 DNA reads as TGTGCCAGTAGTCCGAAGGGACATCGATTCACAGATACGCAGTATTTT.

The rearrangement joins TRBV2 to TRBJ1-2; 11 nucleotides line up with TRBD1. Germline values: CDR1 SNHLY, CDR2 FYNNEI. J gave up 6 bases and V 5 bases, and 14 bases lay outside the gene matches. The CDR3 totals 17 residues. The chain's CDR3 is CASSPLVRTGGRNGYTF. CDR3 coding DNA: TGTGCCAGCAGTCCCTTAGTAAGGACAGGGGGCAGGAATGGCTACACCTTC.

The rearrangement uses TRBV19 and TRBJ2-1; possibly TRBD1 for D (7 bases). The length of the CDR3 is 16 residues. Germline values: CDR1 LNHDA, CDR2 SQIVND (reference sequence). Between the trimmed V and J ends, which lost 11 bases and 5 bases, there was a span of 25 bases. For the CDR3, the DNA is TGTGCCCCCCGACAGGGTTTCCCCCGCGGGAACAATGAGCAGTTCTTC. It yields the protein CAPRQGFPRGNNEQFF.

The chain links TRBV6-6 to TRBJ1-5; D unclear. V was pared by 10 bases and J by 0 bases, with 16 bases between. Germline V gives CDR1 MNHNY, CDR2 SVGAGI (reference sequence). The CDR3 loop spans 15 amino acids. The CDR3 DNA reads as TGTGCCACCCTGGCGGAACCCTATAGCAATCAGCCCCAGCATTTT. Translated, it gives CATLAEPYSNQPQHF.

The chain uses TRBV19 and TRBJ2-1, with 10 positions matching TRBD2. The CDR3 contains 17 residues. From germline, CDR1 is LNHDA and CDR2 SQIVND (reference sequence). J gave up 5 bases and V 5 bases, and 12 bases lay outside the gene matches. The CDR3 here is CASSLGLADNVNNEQFF. The CDR3 DNA follows: TGTGCCAGTAGTCTCGGACTAGCGGACAACGTTAACAATGAGCAGTTCTTC. Complete variable domain (other parts from reference TRBV19 and TRBJ2-1): DGGITQSPKYLFRKEGQNVTLSCEQNLNHDAMYWYRQDPGQGLRLIYYSQIVNDFQKGDIAEGYSVSREKKESFPLTVTSAQKNPTAFYLCASSLGLADNVNNEQFFGPGTRLTVL.

There are a few counts of this clone. The chain is built from TRBV19 and TRBJ2-7; D possibly corresponds to TRBD2 (6 bases). Looked up from germline, CDR1 is LNHDA and CDR2 is SQIVND (reference sequence). V shed 3 bases and J shed 4 bases, with 16 bases lying between them. The CDR3 extends over 15 amino acids. CDR3 sequence reads: CASSIKGGLLYEQYF. DNA for the CDR3: TGTGCCAGTAGTATCAAGGGAGGTCTCCTTTACGAGCAGTACTTC.

The chain recombines TRBV5-1 with TRBJ2-1; D is unclear. This CDR3 region has 13 residues. Germline lookup yields CDR1 SGHRS and CDR2 YFSETQ. Trimming took off 0 bases at V and 3 bases at J, with 4 bases between the two ends. The CDR3 coding sequence is TGCGCCAGCAGCTTGGTTGGCTACAATGAGCAGTTCTTC. As protein: CASSLVGYNEQFF.

This clone was counted a single time. The V gene is TRBV19, the J gene TRBJ2-4; D perhaps matches TRBD2 (5 bases). The CDR3 extends over 13 amino acids. Trimming cost V 3 bases and J 6 bases, with 9 bases left between them. CDR1 and CDR2 (germline): LNHDA, SQIVND (reference sequence). In DNA form, the CDR3 reads TGTGCCAGTAGTATTGGGAGTGGAAACATTCAGTACTTC. Amino acids: CASSIGSGNIQYF.

This clone was observed a few times. The identical CDR3 is also encoded by other nucleotide sequences in the sample. The V and J genes are TRBV6-5 and TRBJ1-1; a possible D gene is TRBD1 (6 bases). CDR3 size: 13 residues. Looked up from germline, CDR1 is MNHEY and CDR2 is SVGAGI. Trimming took 0 bases from V and 5 from J, leaving 7 bases between them. The CDR3 sequence is CASSYSRGTEAFF. CDR3 bases: TGTGCCAGCAGTTACTCAAGGGGGACTGAAGCTTTCTTT.

V usage is TRBV5-1 and J usage is TRBJ1-2, with 8 bases identical to TRBD1. The V segment lost 4 bases and the J segment 5 bases; nucleotides outside the gene matches: 4. CDR1 is SGHRS and CDR2 is YFSETQ in the germline V gene. CDR3 size: 13 residues. This chain's CDR3 is CASSATGDYGYTF. CDR3 in DNA: TGCGCCAGCAGCGCGACAGGGGATTATGGCTACACCTTC.